This is a list of T cell receptor beta chains from one sample in a study of T cells in localized non-small cell lung cancer. Generated by immunoSEQ multiplex PCR, the TCRdb table keeps only in-frame clones and is missing some. The sample lists roughly 38,000 clones, around nine tenths seen once, with roughly 2.7% in the top ten. The sample here was peripheral blood, taken before any cancer treatment. The source is a female donor over 55 with stage I squamous cell lung carcinoma. The CDR3 runs from the conserved cysteine through the conserved F or W. Each record gives: CDR3 DNA, CDR3 protein, J gene, clone size, D gene, V gene. D genes are given only for firm matches. The size field is filled for only some rows; it gives once, few, many or a size class.

CDR3nt: TGTGCCAGCGGTGCCACGGACAGCCTGAACACCGGGGAGCTGTTTTTT; CDR3aa: CASGATDSLNTGELFF; j_gene: TRBJ2-2; abundance: NA; d_gene: NA; v_gene: TRBV11-3
CDR3nt: TGTGCCAGCAGCCCGGGACTATCCAAGACCCAGTACTTC; CDR3aa: CASSPGLSKTQYF; j_gene: TRBJ2-5; abundance: NA; d_gene: TRBD2; v_gene: TRBV11-3
CDR3nt: TGTGCCAGCAGCTTGAGGACAGAGGATGGCTACACCTTC; CDR3aa: CASSLRTEDGYTF; j_gene: TRBJ1-2; abundance: NA; d_gene: NA; v_gene: TRBV5-6
CDR3nt: TGCGCCAGCAGCTTGGTCAGGGACAGTGGCTACACCTTC; CDR3aa: CASSLVRDSGYTF; j_gene: TRBJ1-2; abundance: NA; d_gene: TRBD1; v_gene: TRBV5-1
CDR3nt: TGTGCCAGCAGGACCAGCGCTGTCAATGAGCAGTTCTTC; CDR3aa: CASRTSAVNEQFF; j_gene: TRBJ2-1; abundance: NA; d_gene: NA; v_gene: TRBV7-2
CDR3nt: TGTGCCAGCTCACCCCTAGCGGGACACGAGCAGTACTTC; CDR3aa: CASSPLAGHEQYF; j_gene: TRBJ2-7; abundance: once; d_gene: TRBD2; v_gene: TRBV18
CDR3nt: TGTGCCAGCAGCTTAGGTGTATCAGCGGGAGGTAGTGTGGAGACCCAGTACTTC; CDR3aa: CASSLGVSAGGSVETQYF; j_gene: TRBJ2-5; abundance: NA; d_gene: TRBD2; v_gene: TRBV7-7
CDR3nt: TGTGCCAGTAGTATGGGGACTAGCGGAGCATACAATGAGCAGTTCTTC; CDR3aa: CASSMGTSGAYNEQFF; j_gene: TRBJ2-1; abundance: NA; d_gene: TRBD2; v_gene: TRBV19
CDR3nt: TGTGCCAGCAATGGGGGTGGGACTAGGTCCTCCTACGAGCAGTACTTC; CDR3aa: CASNGGGTRSSYEQYF; j_gene: TRBJ2-7; abundance: NA; d_gene: TRBD2; v_gene: TRBV25-1
CDR3nt: TGTGCCAGCAGCGACAATGCGGGTAGCAATCAGCCCCAGCATTTT; CDR3aa: CASSDNAGSNQPQHF; j_gene: TRBJ1-5; abundance: NA; d_gene: NA; v_gene: TRBV16
CDR3nt: TGCAGCGTTGCGAGCACTACTGGAAACACCATATATTTT; CDR3aa: CSVASTTGNTIYF; j_gene: TRBJ1-3; abundance: NA; d_gene: NA; v_gene: TRBV29-1
CDR3nt: TGCGCCAGCAGCCCTCGGTTCTCCTACGAGCAGTACTTC; CDR3aa: CASSPRFSYEQYF; j_gene: TRBJ2-7; abundance: once; d_gene: NA; v_gene: TRBV5-1
CDR3nt: TGTGCCAGCAGTCGACAGGGGAATGGCTACACCTTC; CDR3aa: CASSRQGNGYTF; j_gene: TRBJ1-2; abundance: NA; d_gene: TRBD1; v_gene: TRBV6-5
CDR3nt: TGTGCCTGGAGTCGGCAGGGAGGGAAGAACACTGAAGCTTTCTTT; CDR3aa: CAWSRQGGKNTEAFF; j_gene: TRBJ1-1; abundance: NA; d_gene: NA; v_gene: TRBV30
CDR3nt: TGTGCCAGTAGTATAGGGACAGGGGGCGGCACCGGGGAGCTGTTTTTT; CDR3aa: CASSIGTGGGTGELFF; j_gene: TRBJ2-2; abundance: NA; d_gene: TRBD1; v_gene: TRBV19
CDR3nt: TGTGCCAGCAGCCAAGACCGAACTAGCGGACCCTACGAGCAGTACTTC; CDR3aa: CASSQDRTSGPYEQYF; j_gene: TRBJ2-7; abundance: NA; d_gene: TRBD2; v_gene: TRBV4-2
CDR3nt: TGTGCCAGCAGTTTGCAGCGGGACCCCTACAATGAGCAGTTCTTC; CDR3aa: CASSLQRDPYNEQFF; j_gene: TRBJ2-1; abundance: NA; d_gene: TRBD2; v_gene: TRBV27
CDR3nt: TGTGCCAGCAGCTTAGAGGGGAATGCTAACTATGGCTACACCTTC; CDR3aa: CASSLEGNANYGYTF; j_gene: TRBJ1-2; abundance: NA; d_gene: NA; v_gene: TRBV7-9
CDR3nt: TGTGCCTGGAGTCTAGCGGGAGTCTACAATGAGCAGTTCTTC; CDR3aa: CAWSLAGVYNEQFF; j_gene: TRBJ2-1; abundance: NA; d_gene: TRBD2; v_gene: TRBV30
CDR3nt: TGTGCCAGCAGGGCTAGCGGGAGCTCTGTCGAGCAGTACTTC; CDR3aa: CASRASGSSVEQYF; j_gene: TRBJ2-7; abundance: NA; d_gene: TRBD2; v_gene: TRBV6-5
CDR3nt: TGTGCCAGCAGCCAGTTTCGCACAGATACGCAGTATTTT; CDR3aa: CASSQFRTDTQYF; j_gene: TRBJ2-3; abundance: few; d_gene: NA; v_gene: TRBV14
CDR3nt: TGTGCCAGCAGTGACGTGCAGTCCTACGAGCAGTACTTC; CDR3aa: CASSDVQSYEQYF; j_gene: TRBJ2-7; abundance: NA; d_gene: NA; v_gene: TRBV2
CDR3nt: TGTGCCAGCAGCTTCCCCAGGGGTGGTACCTACGAGCAGTACTTC; CDR3aa: CASSFPRGGTYEQYF; j_gene: TRBJ2-7; abundance: NA; d_gene: NA; v_gene: TRBV5-4
CDR3nt: TGTGCCAGTAGTTTCGCTCAGGGGGCCCAAGAGACCCAGTACTTC; CDR3aa: CASSFAQGAQETQYF; j_gene: TRBJ2-5; abundance: NA; d_gene: TRBD1; v_gene: TRBV19
CDR3nt: TGTGCCAGCAGTAGACTTTGGGGCCAAGGCACCGGGGAGCTGTTTTTT; CDR3aa: CASSRLWGQGTGELFF; j_gene: TRBJ2-2; abundance: NA; d_gene: NA; v_gene: TRBV2
CDR3nt: TGTGCCAGCAGTCCCGGGACAGTCAATCAGCCCCAGCATTTT; CDR3aa: CASSPGTVNQPQHF; j_gene: TRBJ1-5; abundance: NA; d_gene: TRBD1; v_gene: TRBV7-9
CDR3nt: TGTGCCAGCAGCGCTAGGACTAGCGGCCTCGGTGAGCAGTTCTTC; CDR3aa: CASSARTSGLGEQFF; j_gene: TRBJ2-1; abundance: NA; d_gene: TRBD2; v_gene: TRBV27